Listed here are 32 T cell receptor beta chains from one sample, sequenced in a study of cytomegalovirus exposure and HLA in healthy donors. The assay was immunoSEQ multiplex PCR, and TCRdb's table has in-frame clones only and misses some. The data contain about 140,000 clones, approximately 89% of them seen just once; the ten biggest clones take up under 0.8%. Sequencing was performed on PBMCs. The receptors were sampled from a man aged 18 to 29 in good health and CMV-seronegative.

The chain links TRBV9 to TRBJ2-1; 7 nucleotides match TRBD2. The CDR3 spans 14 residues. The J segment lost 6 bases and the V segment lost 2 bases, leaving 5 bases of the junction unmatched. Per the germline V gene, CDR1 is SGDLS and CDR2 is YYNGEE. The CDR3 loop is CASSVDPSGNEQFF. The DNA of the CDR3 is TGTGCCAGCAGCGTTGATCCTAGCGGCAATGAGCAGTTCTTC.

This clone has just one count. The chain links TRBV27 to TRBJ1-4; 10 bases map to TRBD1. This CDR3 has 15 residues. With V trimmed by 5 bases and J by 8 bases, 8 bases remained unmatched. CDR1 is MNHEY and CDR2 is SMNVEV in the germline V gene (reference sequence). The CDR3 bases are TGTGCCAGCAGTGGCGTGGGGACAGGGGTCGAAAAACTGTTTTTT. Translation: CASSGVGTGVEKLFF.

The chain carries TRBV28 and TRBJ2-5; 11 positions agree with TRBD2. Germline CDR1 and CDR2: MDHEN and SYDVKM. The CDR3 has 15 amino acids. V lost 3 bases and J lost 2; bases outside the gene matches: 2. The CDR3 DNA follows: TGTGCCAGCAGTTTCCTAGCGGGGGGTCAAGAGACCCAGTACTTC. It specifies CASSFLAGGQETQYF. Full variable domain (missing parts from reference TRBV28 and TRBJ2-5): DVKVTQSSRYLVKRTGEKVFLECVQDMDHENMFWYRQDPGLGLRLIYFSYDVKMKEKGDIPEGYSVSREKKERFSLILESASTNQTSMYLCASSFLAGGQETQYFGPGTRLLVL.

The chain is built from TRBV18 and TRBJ2-2, with D possibly being TRBD1 (6 bases). Germline CDR1 reads KGHSH; CDR2 reads LQKENI. This CDR3 spans 15 amino acids. V lost 4 bases and J lost 1, with 10 bases in between. The CDR3, as DNA: TGTGCCAGCTCACAAGGACAGAGGAACACCGGGGAGCTGTTTTTT. Translating it yields CASSQGQRNTGELFF.

The chain recombines TRBV9 with TRBJ2-7; 11 nucleotides match TRBD1. The CDR3 runs to 14 residues. Trimming cost V 4 bases and J 4 bases; bases outside gene matches: 4. Germline V gene data show CDR1 as SGDLS and CDR2 as YYNGEE. The CDR3 DNA follows: TGTGCCAGCAGCTCCCGGGACAGGGGGTACGAGCAGTACTTC. Protein: CASSSRDRGYEQYF.

This chain uses TRBV4-3 with TRBJ2-1, with 8 bases identical to TRBD2. J gave up 3 bases and V 0 bases, and 4 bases lay outside the gene matches. The CDR3 sequence is 16 residues long. CDR1 LGHNA and CDR2 YSLEER come from the germline V gene. The CDR3 here is CASSQDGAGGYNEQFF. The CDR3 nucleotides read TGCGCCAGCAGCCAAGATGGGGCGGGAGGCTACAATGAGCAGTTCTTC.

This chain joins TRBV30 and TRBJ2-7; TRBD1 matches 8 bases. V was pared by 1 base and J by 6 bases, with 17 bases of the junction left unmatched. This CDR3 contains 17 residues. Germline assignment: CDR1 GTSNPN and CDR2 SVGIG (reference sequence). This chain's CDR3 is CAWSGGVPGRQGPEQYV. The CDR3 coding sequence is TGTGCCTGGAGTGGGGGGGTACCCGGACGACAGGGGCCCGAGCAGTACGTC.

This sequence joins TRBV9 and TRBJ2-5; 10 bases map to TRBD2. CDR3 size: 16 residues. With 0 bases clipped from V and 3 bases from J, the junction kept 5 bases outside the gene matches. Germline loops: CDR1 SGDLS, CDR2 YYNGEE. The CDR3 reads CASSVGASGGEETQYF. The DNA of the CDR3 is TGTGCCAGCAGCGTAGGGGCTAGCGGGGGAGAAGAGACCCAGTACTTC.

This clone is a singleton in its sample. V usage is TRBV27 and J usage is TRBJ2-7; 10 positions agree with TRBD1. The V and J ends lost 5 bases and 2 bases, in that order; junction bases with no gene match: 3. The CDR3 covers 14 residues. Germline lookup yields CDR1 MNHEY and CDR2 SMNVEV (reference sequence). DNA of the CDR3: TGTGCCAGCAGTCCTGGACAGGGGGCCTACGAGCAGTACTTC. It yields the protein CASSPGQGAYEQYF.

The chain joins TRBV19 to TRBJ2-1, with 8 bases that match TRBD2. Germline values: CDR1 LNHDA, CDR2 SQIVND (reference sequence). CDR3 length: 15 residues. The J segment lost 0 bases and the V segment lost 7 bases, leaving 5 bases of the junction unmatched. The CDR3 DNA reads as TGTGCCAGTAAAGCGGGGGCGATCTCCTACAATGAGCAGTTCTTC. It specifies CASKAGAISYNEQFF.

V and J are TRBV7-3 and TRBJ2-5; D is perhaps TRBD2 (7 bases). V was cut by 1 base and J by 2 bases, with 11 bases left in between. The CDR3 loop spans 15 amino acids. Germline CDR1 and CDR2: SGHTA and FQGTGA. The CDR3 here is CASSLSGGAQETQYF. DNA for the CDR3: TGTGCCAGCAGCTTAAGTGGGGGGGCTCAAGAGACCCAGTACTTC.

This clone was seen more than once but under ten times. This rearrangement joins TRBV30 to TRBJ2-1; possible D gene TRBD2, 5 bases. The V end was cut by 2 bases, the J end by 8 bases, with 10 bases between. CDR1 is GTSNPN, CDR2 SVGIG, per germline (reference sequence). CDR3 length equals 12 residues. CDR3 in DNA: TGTGCCTGGAGTCCCAGTAGCGATGAGCAGTTCTTC. As protein: CAWSPSSDEQFF.

V usage is TRBV2 and J usage is TRBJ2-5; maybe TRBD2 (6 bases). Trimming pared 1 base from V and 1 base from J, leaving 10 bases between. This CDR3 spans 15 amino acids. Per germline, CDR1 SNHLY and CDR2 FYNNEI. The DNA of the CDR3 is TGTGCCAGCAGTGAAGAGGGGACTCGCCAAGAGACCCAGTACTTC. Translated: CASSEEGTRQETQYF.

The count of this clone is one. The rearrangement joins TRBV7-3 to TRBJ2-3, with 8 bases identical to TRBD2. The CDR3 consists of 15 residues. Germline CDR1 and CDR2: SGHTA and FQGTGA. V trimming: 5 bases; J trimming: 4 bases; junction bases outside the gene matches: 8. CDR3 in amino acids: CASSPGGGGADTQYF. In nucleotides, the CDR3 is TGTGCCAGCAGCCCCGGGGGGGGCGGCGCAGATACGCAGTATTTT.

The CDR3 spells CASSVVAGGIDEQFF. Here the CDR3 DNA reads TGTGCCAGCAGCGTAGTTGCGGGGGGAATTGATGAGCAGTTCTTC. The rearrangement joins TRBV9 to TRBJ2-1, with 8 bases aligning to TRBD2. The V segment lost 0 bases and the J segment 8 bases; nucleotides outside the gene matches: 7. Germline CDR1 is SGDLS and CDR2 is YYNGEE. This CDR3 has 15 residues.

This clone showed up just a few times. J is TRBJ1-5 and V is TRBV2, with a possible D match to TRBD1 (5 bases). This CDR3 comprises 14 residues. Trimming pared 6 bases from V and 1 base from J, leaving 10 bases between. Germline-derived CDR1 and CDR2 are SNHLY and FYNNEI. The CDR3 nucleotides are TGTGCCAGCAGGAAGACAGTCAGCAATCAGCCCCAGCATTTT. Translation: CASRKTVSNQPQHF.

V is TRBV19 and J is TRBJ2-2; TRBD1 matches 8 bases. The ends lost 3 bases at V and 4 bases at J; junction bases unmatched: 10. Per the germline V gene, CDR1 is LNHDA and CDR2 is SQIVND (reference sequence). The CDR3 spans 17 residues. In DNA form, the CDR3 reads TGTGCCAGTAGTATTGTGGCAGGGGGCCTCGTCACCGGGGAGCTGTTTTTT. It specifies CASSIVAGGLVTGELFF.

The chain links TRBV6-5 to TRBJ2-1, with D perhaps TRBD1 (6 bases). The V and J ends lost 0 bases and 9 bases respectively, with 15 bases between them. Germline V CDR1 and CDR2: MNHEY, SVGAGI. This CDR3 comprises 15 residues. CDR3: CASSYSGQGNFEQFF. The CDR3 DNA reads as TGTGCCAGCAGTTACTCGGGTCAGGGGAATTTTGAGCAGTTCTTC.

The chain employs TRBV5-4 and TRBJ2-5; D possibly corresponds to TRBD1 (6 bases). The V gene lost 1 base and the J gene lost 1 base, with 8 bases spanning the gap. The CDR3 runs to 14 residues. Germline CDR1 and CDR2: SGHNT and YYREEE (reference sequence). In DNA, the CDR3 is TGTGCCAGCAGCTTGATGGGGGCCCAAGAGACCCAGTACTTC. It codes for CASSLMGAQETQYF.

The V call is TRBV7-2, the J call TRBJ1-5; the D gene is possibly TRBD1 (5 bases). Trimming left V 4 bases short and J 7 bases short, with 11 bases between. The CDR3 spans 13 residues. CDR1 SGHTA and CDR2 FQGNSA come from the germline V gene. In DNA, the CDR3 is TGTGCCAGCAGCTACCGGGGGGGGCAGCCCCAGCATTTT. Its protein product is CASSYRGGQPQHF. The full variable domain, its missing parts supplied by reference TRBV7-2 and TRBJ1-5, is GAGVSQSPSNKVTEKGKDVELRCDPISGHTALYWYRQSLGQGLEFLIYFQGNSAPDKSGLPSDRFSAERTGGSVSTLTIQRTQQEDSAVYLCASSYRGGQPQHFGDGTRLSIL.

Only a few counts were recorded for this clone. The chain recombines TRBV19 with TRBJ1-5, with D uncertain. The CDR3 consists of 15 residues. In germline, CDR1 is LNHDA, CDR2 SQIVND (reference sequence). V gave up 6 bases and J gave up 6 bases, with 18 bases separating them. CDR3 in amino acids: CASSDPRRGGQPQHF. CDR3 bases: TGTGCCAGTAGCGACCCTAGGAGAGGTGGTCAGCCCCAGCATTTT.

The chain uses TRBV10-3 and TRBJ2-7; 7 bases agree with TRBD1. The length of the CDR3 is 17 residues. Germline CDR1 ENHRY, CDR2 SYGVKD. The V segment lost 6 bases and the J segment 0 bases; nucleotides outside the gene matches: 14. The CDR3 bases are TGTGCCATCAGGAGGACCGGACAGGAGAAAAGCTCCTACGAGCAGTACTTC. Protein product: CAIRRTGQEKSSYEQYF.

The gene calls are TRBV7-6 and TRBJ2-5; 14 bases fit TRBD2. CDR1 is SGHVS, CDR2 FNYEAQ, per germline. CDR3 size: 20 residues. Losses at the gene ends were 1 base for V and 2 bases for J; bases not matched to a gene: 12. CDR3 residues: CASSLEVRTSGGFFQETQYF. The CDR3 DNA is TGTGCCAGCAGCTTAGAAGTGCGGACTAGCGGGGGGTTTTTTCAAGAGACCCAGTACTTC.

The chain couples TRBV5-5 to TRBJ1-2; possibly TRBD1 for D (5 bases). Trimming removed 2 bases from V and 5 bases from J, with 13 bases in between. Germline V CDR1 and CDR2: SGHKS, YYEKEE (reference sequence). The CDR3 extends over 14 amino acids. CDR3 nucleotide sequence: TGTGCCAGCAGCTTCACTGGGGCTCTATATGGCTACACCTTC. Protein product: CASSFTGALYGYTF.

This chain joins TRBV6-5 and TRBJ2-3; D unresolved. This CDR3 is 11 amino acids long. Germline values: CDR1 MNHEY, CDR2 SVGAGI. V lost 4 bases to trimming and J lost 5 bases, with 4 bases between them. CDR3 nucleotides: TGTGCCAGCAGTTTATTAGATACGCAGTATTTT. As protein: CASSLLDTQYF.

J is TRBJ2-1 and V is TRBV6-1; TRBD2 is a possible D gene (7 bases). This CDR3 is built from 15 residues. Germline assignment: CDR1 MNHNS and CDR2 SASEGT. The V and J ends lost 3 bases and 6 bases respectively, with 15 bases between them. CDR3 region: CASSEGGAGVNEQFF. CDR3 nucleotide sequence: TGTGCCAGCAGTGAGGGAGGGGCAGGGGTCAATGAGCAGTTCTTC.

The chain recombines TRBV19 with TRBJ1-1; a weak D match, TRBD1 (6 bases). The CDR3 contains 15 residues. Germline-derived CDR1 and CDR2 are LNHDA and SQIVND (reference sequence). The germline V and J ends were trimmed by 5 bases and 5 bases, with 18 bases remaining between them. The chain's CDR3 is CASSPTGTFGTEAFF. The CDR3 DNA reads TGTGCCAGTAGTCCGACCGGGACATTCGGGACTGAAGCTTTCTTT.

The chain employs TRBV18 and TRBJ1-4; D is perhaps TRBD1 (6 bases). This CDR3 is 14 amino acids long. V was shortened by 6 bases and J by 5 bases, with 13 bases between the two germline ends. Germline V gene lookup returns CDR1 KGHSH and CDR2 LQKENI. CDR3 sequence reads: CASSLDRLNEKLFF. DNA for the CDR3: TGTGCCAGCTCCCTGGACAGATTAAATGAAAAACTGTTTTTT.

The gene calls are TRBV4-1 and TRBJ1-1; no reliable D call. CDR3 length: 15 residues. The ends were cut back, 1 base at V and 5 bases at J, with 14 bases in the middle. Germline lookup yields CDR1 MGHRA and CDR2 YSYEKL. The CDR3: CASSQVPGLETEAFF. In nucleotides, the CDR3 is TGCGCCAGCAGCCAAGTTCCAGGTTTGGAAACTGAAGCTTTCTTT.

This chain uses TRBV9 with TRBJ1-1; D is possibly TRBD1 (5 bases). There are 13 residues in the CDR3. Germline-derived CDR1 and CDR2 are SGDLS and YYNGEE. V lost 1 base to trimming and J lost 1 base, with 5 bases between them. CDR3 sequence (DNA): TGTGCCAGCAGCGTACAGGGGAACACTGAAGCTTTCTTT. Its translation is CASSVQGNTEAFF.

The rearrangement joins TRBV12-5 to TRBJ2-2; 8 bases map to TRBD2. Germline lookup yields CDR1 LGHNT and CDR2 FRNRAP. This CDR3 has 16 amino acids. Unmatched junction bases numbered 5, after V lost 3 bases and J lost 2 bases. This CDR3 reads CASGLGLAHNTGELFF. The CDR3 DNA reads as TGTGCTAGTGGTTTAGGACTAGCACATAACACCGGGGAGCTGTTTTTT.

This chain connects TRBV7-7 to TRBJ2-2; no firm D call. From germline, CDR1 is SSHAT and CDR2 FNYEAQ (reference sequence). The CDR3 has 14 residues. V was pared by 2 bases and J by 1 base, with 5 bases between. The CDR3 sequence is CASSLTENTGELFF. Written as DNA, the CDR3 is TGTGCCAGCAGCTTAACAGAGAACACCGGGGAGCTGTTTTTT.